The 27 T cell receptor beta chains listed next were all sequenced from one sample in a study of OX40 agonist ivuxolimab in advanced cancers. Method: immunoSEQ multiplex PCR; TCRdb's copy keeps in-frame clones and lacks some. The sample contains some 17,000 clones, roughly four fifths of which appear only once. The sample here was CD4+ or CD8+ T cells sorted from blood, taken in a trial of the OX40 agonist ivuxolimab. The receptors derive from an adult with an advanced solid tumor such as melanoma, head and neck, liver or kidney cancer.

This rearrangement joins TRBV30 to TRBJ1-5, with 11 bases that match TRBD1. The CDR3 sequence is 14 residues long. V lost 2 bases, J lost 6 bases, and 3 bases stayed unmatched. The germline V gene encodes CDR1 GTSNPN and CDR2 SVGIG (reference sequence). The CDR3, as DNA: TGTGCCTGGAGTACGGGACAGGGGGTTCAGCCCCAGCATTTT. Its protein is CAWSTGQGVQPQHF.

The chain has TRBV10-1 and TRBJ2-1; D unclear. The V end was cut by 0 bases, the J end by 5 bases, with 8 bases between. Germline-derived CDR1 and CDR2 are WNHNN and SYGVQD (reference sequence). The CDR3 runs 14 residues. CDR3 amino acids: CASSESILHNEQFF. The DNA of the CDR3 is TGCGCCAGCAGTGAGTCTATCCTCCACAATGAGCAGTTCTTC.

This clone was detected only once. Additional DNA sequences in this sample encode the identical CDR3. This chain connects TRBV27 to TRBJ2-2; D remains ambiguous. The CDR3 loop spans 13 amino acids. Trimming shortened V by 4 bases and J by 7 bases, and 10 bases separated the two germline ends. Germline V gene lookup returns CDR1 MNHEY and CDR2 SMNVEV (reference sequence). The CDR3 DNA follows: TGTGCCAGCAGTTCTGATCCGATCGGGGAGCTGTTTTTT. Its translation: CASSSDPIGELFF.

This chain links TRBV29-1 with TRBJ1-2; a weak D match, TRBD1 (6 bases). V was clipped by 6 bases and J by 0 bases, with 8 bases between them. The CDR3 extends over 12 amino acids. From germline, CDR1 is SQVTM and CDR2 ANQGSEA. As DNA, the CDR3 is TGCAGCGTGTGGACAGCTAACTATGGCTACACCTTC. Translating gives CSVWTANYGYTF.

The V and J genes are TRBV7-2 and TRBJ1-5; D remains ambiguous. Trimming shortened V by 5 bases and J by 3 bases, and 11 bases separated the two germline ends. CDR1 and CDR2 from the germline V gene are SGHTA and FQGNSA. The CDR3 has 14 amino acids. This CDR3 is CASSRSVVNQPQHF. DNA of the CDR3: TGTGCCAGCAGCCGATCAGTCGTCAATCAGCCCCAGCATTTT.

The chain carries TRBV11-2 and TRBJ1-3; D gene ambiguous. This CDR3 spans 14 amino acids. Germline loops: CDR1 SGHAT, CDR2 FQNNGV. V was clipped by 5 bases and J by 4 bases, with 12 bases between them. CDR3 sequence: CASSVGGVGNTIYF. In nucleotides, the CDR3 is TGTGCCAGCAGCGTGGGTGGGGTAGGAAACACCATATATTTT.

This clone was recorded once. CDR3 nucleotide sequence: TGCGCCAGCAGCCTCAGGGGGGGCGACAATCAGCCCCAGCATTTT. It is translated as CASSLRGGDNQPQHF. The chain uses TRBV5-1 and TRBJ1-5; 7 positions agree with TRBD1. The J segment lost 3 bases and the V segment lost 4 bases, leaving 7 bases of the junction unmatched. CDR3 length: 15 amino acids. Germline V CDR1 and CDR2: SGHRS, YFSETQ. The full variable domain, its missing parts supplied by reference TRBV5-1 and TRBJ1-5, is KAGVTQTPRYLIKTRGQQVTLSCSPISGHRSVSWYQQTPGQGLQFLFEYFSETQRNKGNFPGRFSGRQFSNSRSEMNVSTLELGDSALYLCASSLRGGDNQPQHFGDGTRLSIL.

Here the CDR3 DNA reads TGTGCCAGCAGTTACTCTGGGGGGGCGGGTAAGGATACGCAGTATTTT. This encodes CASSYSGGAGKDTQYF. The chain links TRBV6-6 to TRBJ2-3, with D possibly TRBD2 on 7 matching bases. Per germline, CDR1 MNHNY and CDR2 SVGAGI (reference sequence). The CDR3 length is 16 residues. V was trimmed by 0 bases and J by 6 bases, leaving 16 bases between them.

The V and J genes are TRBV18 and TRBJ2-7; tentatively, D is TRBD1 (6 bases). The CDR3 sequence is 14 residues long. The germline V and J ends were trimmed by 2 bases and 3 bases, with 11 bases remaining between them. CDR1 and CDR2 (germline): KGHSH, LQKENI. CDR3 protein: CASSPGRGYYEQYF. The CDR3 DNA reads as TGTGCCAGCTCACCAGGCAGGGGATACTACGAGCAGTACTTC.

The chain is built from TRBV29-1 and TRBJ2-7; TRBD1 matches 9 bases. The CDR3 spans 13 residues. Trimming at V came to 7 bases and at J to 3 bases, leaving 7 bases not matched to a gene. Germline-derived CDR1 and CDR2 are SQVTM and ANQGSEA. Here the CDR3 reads CSATTGGNYEQYF. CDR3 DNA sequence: TGCAGCGCTACCACAGGGGGCAACTACGAGCAGTACTTC.

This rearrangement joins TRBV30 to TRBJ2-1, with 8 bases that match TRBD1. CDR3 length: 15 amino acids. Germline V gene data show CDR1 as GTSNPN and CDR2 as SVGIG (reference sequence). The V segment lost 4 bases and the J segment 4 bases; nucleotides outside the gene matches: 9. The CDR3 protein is CAWNARQGKYNEQFF. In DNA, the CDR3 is TGTGCCTGGAACGCCAGACAGGGGAAATACAATGAGCAGTTCTTC.

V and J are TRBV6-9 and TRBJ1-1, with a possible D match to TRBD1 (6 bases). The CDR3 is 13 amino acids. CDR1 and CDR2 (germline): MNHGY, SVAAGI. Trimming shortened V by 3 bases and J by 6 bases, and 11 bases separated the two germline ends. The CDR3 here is CASSYRGFAEAFF. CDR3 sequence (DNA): TGTGCCAGCAGTTACAGGGGATTCGCTGAAGCTTTCTTT.

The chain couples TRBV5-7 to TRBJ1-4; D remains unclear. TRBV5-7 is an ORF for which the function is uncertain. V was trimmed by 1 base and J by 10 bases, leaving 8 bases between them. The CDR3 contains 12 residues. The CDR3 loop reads CASSLMDGKLFF. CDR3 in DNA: TGTGCCAGCAGCTTGATGGACGGAAAACTGTTTTTT.

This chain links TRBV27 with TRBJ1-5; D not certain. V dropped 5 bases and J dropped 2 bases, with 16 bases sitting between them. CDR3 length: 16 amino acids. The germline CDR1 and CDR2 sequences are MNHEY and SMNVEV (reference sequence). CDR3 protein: CASSPILNGGNQPQHF. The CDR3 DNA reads TGTGCCAGCAGTCCCATCCTAAATGGCGGCAATCAGCCCCAGCATTTT.

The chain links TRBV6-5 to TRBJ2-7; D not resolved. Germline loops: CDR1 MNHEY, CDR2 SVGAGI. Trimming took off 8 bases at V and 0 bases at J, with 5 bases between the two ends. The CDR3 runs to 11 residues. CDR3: CASGRSYEQYF. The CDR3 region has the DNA TGTGCCAGCGGGCGCTCCTACGAGCAGTACTTC.

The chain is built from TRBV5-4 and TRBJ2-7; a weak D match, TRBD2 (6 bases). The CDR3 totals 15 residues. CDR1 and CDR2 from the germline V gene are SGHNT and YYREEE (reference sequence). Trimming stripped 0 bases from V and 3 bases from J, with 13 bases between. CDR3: CASSLGGVGRYEQYF. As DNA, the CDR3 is TGTGCCAGCAGCTTGGGGGGGGTGGGCCGCTACGAGCAGTACTTC.

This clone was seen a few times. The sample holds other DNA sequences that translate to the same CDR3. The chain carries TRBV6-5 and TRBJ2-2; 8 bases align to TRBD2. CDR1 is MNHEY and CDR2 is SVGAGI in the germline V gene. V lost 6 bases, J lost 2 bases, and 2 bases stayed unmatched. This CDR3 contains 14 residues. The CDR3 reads CASSGGGNTGELFF. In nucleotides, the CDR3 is TGTGCCAGCAGCGGGGGGGGCAACACCGGGGAGCTGTTTTTT.

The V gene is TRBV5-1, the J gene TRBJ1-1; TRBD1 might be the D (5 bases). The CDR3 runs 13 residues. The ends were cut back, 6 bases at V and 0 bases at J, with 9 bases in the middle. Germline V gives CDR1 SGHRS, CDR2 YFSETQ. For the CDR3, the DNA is TGCGCCAGCAACTGGGACCTGAACACTGAAGCTTTCTTT. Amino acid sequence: CASNWDLNTEAFF. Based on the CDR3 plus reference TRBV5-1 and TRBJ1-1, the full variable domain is KAGVTQTPRYLIKTRGQQVTLSCSPISGHRSVSWYQQTPGQGLQFLFEYFSETQRNKGNFPGRFSGRQFSNSRSEMNVSTLELGDSALYLCASNWDLNTEAFFGQGTRLTVV.

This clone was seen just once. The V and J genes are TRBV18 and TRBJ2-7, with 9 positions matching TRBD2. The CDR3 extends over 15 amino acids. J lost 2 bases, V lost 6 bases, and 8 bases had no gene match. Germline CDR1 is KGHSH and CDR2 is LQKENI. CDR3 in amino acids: CASSSGTSSTYEQYF. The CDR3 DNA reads TGTGCCAGCTCGTCCGGGACTAGCAGCACCTACGAGCAGTACTTC. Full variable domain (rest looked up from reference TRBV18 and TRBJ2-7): NAGVMQNPRHLVRRRGQEARLRCSPMKGHSHVYWYRQLPEEGLKFMVYLQKENIIDESGMPKERFSAEFPKEGPSILRIQQVVRGDSAAYFCASSSGTSSTYEQYFGPGTRLTVT.

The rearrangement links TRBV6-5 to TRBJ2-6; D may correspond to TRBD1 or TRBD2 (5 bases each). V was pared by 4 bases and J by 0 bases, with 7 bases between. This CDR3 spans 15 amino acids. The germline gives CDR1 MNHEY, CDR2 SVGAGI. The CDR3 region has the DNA TGTGCCAGCAGTTGGGGGAACTCTGGGGCCAACGTCCTGACTTTC. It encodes CASSWGNSGANVLTF.

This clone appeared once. The CDR3 nucleotides are TGTGCCAGCAAGGGGGACAGGGTTTCCTACGAGCAGTACTTC. Translated: CASKGDRVSYEQYF. This chain joins TRBV6-5 and TRBJ2-7; TRBD1 matches 9 bases. V shed 7 bases and J 1 base; nucleotides not matched to a gene: 5. The CDR3 contains 14 residues. CDR1 and CDR2 from the germline V gene are MNHEY and SVGAGI.

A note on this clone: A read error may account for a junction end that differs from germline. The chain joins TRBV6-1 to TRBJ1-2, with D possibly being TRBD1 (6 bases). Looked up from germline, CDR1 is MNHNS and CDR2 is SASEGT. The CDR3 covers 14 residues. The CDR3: CASGDRTALYGYTF. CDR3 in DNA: TGTGCCAGCGGTGATCGGACAGCGCTTTATGGCTACACCTTC.

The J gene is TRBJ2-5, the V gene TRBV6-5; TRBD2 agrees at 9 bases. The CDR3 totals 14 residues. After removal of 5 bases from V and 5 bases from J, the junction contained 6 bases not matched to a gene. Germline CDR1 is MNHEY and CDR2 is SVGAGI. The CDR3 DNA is TGTGCCAGCAGTCCCTGGACTAGCGCCGAGACCCAGTACTTC. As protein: CASSPWTSAETQYF.

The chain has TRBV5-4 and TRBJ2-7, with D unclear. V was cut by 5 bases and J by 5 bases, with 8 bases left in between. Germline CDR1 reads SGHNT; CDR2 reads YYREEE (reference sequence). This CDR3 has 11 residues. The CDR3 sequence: CASSYDNEQYF. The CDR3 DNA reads TGTGCCAGCAGTTACGACAACGAGCAGTACTTC.

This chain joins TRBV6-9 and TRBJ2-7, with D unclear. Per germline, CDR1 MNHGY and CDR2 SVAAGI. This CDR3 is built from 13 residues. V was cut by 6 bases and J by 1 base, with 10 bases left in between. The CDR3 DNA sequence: TGTGCCAGCAGGCTAAGAGAGTCCTACGAGCAGTACTTC. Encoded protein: CASRLRESYEQYF.

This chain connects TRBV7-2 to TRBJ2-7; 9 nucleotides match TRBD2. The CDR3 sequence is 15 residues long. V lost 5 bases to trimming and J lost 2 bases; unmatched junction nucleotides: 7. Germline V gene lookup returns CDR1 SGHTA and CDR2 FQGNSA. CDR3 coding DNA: TGTGCCAGCAGCCTCGGGACTAGCCGCACCTACGAGCAGTACTTC. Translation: CASSLGTSRTYEQYF.

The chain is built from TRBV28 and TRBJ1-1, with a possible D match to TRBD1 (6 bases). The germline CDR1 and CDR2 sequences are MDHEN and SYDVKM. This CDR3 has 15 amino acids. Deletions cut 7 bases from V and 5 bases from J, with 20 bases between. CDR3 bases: TGTGCCAGCACCTCGACCCCGGGGGCGAGAACTGAAGCTTTCTTT. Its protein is CASTSTPGARTEAFF.